The TCR beta chain described here comes from a study of T cell responses to AZD1222 COVID-19 vaccine. In the case of this clone: Its antigen is currently unknown.

The study's findings and limits: Baseline testing showed seropositivity in only six AZD1222 recipients.

Germline V gives CDR1 LNHDA, CDR2 SQIVND (reference sequence). The V gene end was trimmed by 0 bases and the J gene end by 2 bases; junction bases not matched to a gene: 12. The CDR3 runs 18 residues. Assay used: immunoSEQ multiplex PCR; TCRdb lists only in-frame clones, some missing. In the table there are under 200,000 clones, around 94% of which are singletons. This material consisted of peripheral blood, taken on day 0 of AZD1222 vaccination. The TCR originated in an adult in good health. The rearrangement links TRBV19 to TRBJ1-1, with TRBD1 identical over 7 bases. Here the CDR3 DNA reads TGTGCCAGTAGTATAGACATGGGGCAGGGGGTCGGAAACACTGAAGCTTTCTTT. This translates into CASSIDMGQGVGNTEAFF.